Each of the 22 T cell receptor beta chains below was sequenced from the same sample in a study of blood T cell repertoires in COVID-19. Sequencing used immunoSEQ multiplex PCR; TCRdb keeps in-frame clones, though not all of them. The data contain 75,000 to 90,000 clones, roughly 83% of them singletons. Sequenced input: peripheral blood. Source of these receptors: a human donor in a cohort sampled during active COVID-19.

This chain connects TRBV30 to TRBJ1-6; possibly TRBD1 for D (6 bases). Trimming pared 0 bases from V and 7 bases from J, leaving 16 bases between. This CDR3 is built from 16 residues. The germline CDR1 and CDR2 sequences are GTSNPN and SVGIG (reference sequence). The CDR3 DNA follows: TGTGCCTGGAGTGTAGGTAGACAGGACCTGAATTCACCCCTCCACTTT. It encodes CAWSVGRQDLNSPLHF.

The CDR3 DNA reads as TGTGCCAGCAGCTTATCCGGGGACACTGAAGCTTTCTTT. This codes for CASSLSGDTEAFF. J is TRBJ1-1 and V is TRBV11-3, with D unresolved. The CDR3 totals 13 residues. The V end was cut by 2 bases, the J end by 3 bases, with 7 bases between. Per the germline V gene, CDR1 is SGHNT and CDR2 is YENEEA.

The rearrangement links TRBV11-2 to TRBJ1-6; D may be TRBD1 (5 bases). V dropped 5 bases and J dropped 7 bases, with 18 bases sitting between them. Germline V gene data show CDR1 as SGHAT and CDR2 as FQNNGV. The CDR3 length is 16 residues. DNA for the CDR3: TGTGCCAGCAGCCCCCTGCGGGGGGGTCGGAATTCACCCCTCCACTTT. It yields the protein CASSPLRGGRNSPLHF.

The chain combines TRBV19 with TRBJ1-4, with TRBD1 as a possible D gene (6 bases). Germline CDR1 LNHDA, CDR2 SQIVND (reference sequence). This CDR3 is 14 amino acids long. The V and J ends lost 6 bases and 3 bases respectively, with 11 bases between them. The CDR3 sequence is CASRKTGANEKLFF. The CDR3 DNA sequence: TGTGCCAGTAGGAAGACAGGAGCTAATGAAAAACTGTTTTTT.

This clone occurred a few times. The chain links TRBV24-1 to TRBJ2-1, with D possibly being TRBD2 (5 bases). This CDR3 has 18 residues. The germline CDR1 and CDR2 sequences are KGHDR and SFDVKD. V lost 1 base, J lost 2 bases, and 17 bases lay in between. CDR3 sequence: CATSDFFGSPGAYNEQFF. The CDR3 bases are TGTGCCACCAGTGATTTCTTTGGGAGCCCGGGCGCCTACAATGAGCAGTTCTTC.

The chain combines TRBV6-5 with TRBJ1-3, with 7 nucleotides matching TRBD1. The CDR3 totals 16 residues. J lost 2 bases, V lost 0 bases, and 4 bases had no gene match. CDR1 is MNHEY and CDR2 is SVGAGI in the germline V gene. The CDR3 region has the DNA TGTGCCAGCAGTTACTCGGCAACAGGGGCTGGAAACACCATATATTTT. The encoded protein is CASSYSATGAGNTIYF.

V is TRBV6-1 and J is TRBJ2-7; a possible D gene is TRBD2 (7 bases). The CDR3 is 16 residues long. The ends were cut back, 4 bases at V and 1 base at J, with 17 bases in the middle. The germline V gene has CDR1 MNHNS and CDR2 SASEGT. This CDR3 reads CASSGPERGGSYEQYF. Written as DNA, the CDR3 is TGTGCCAGCAGTGGACCGGAGAGGGGGGGGTCCTACGAGCAGTACTTC.

This sequence joins TRBV29-1 and TRBJ2-1, with 7 bases matching TRBD2. The V gene's germline CDR1 is SQVTM and CDR2 ANQGSEA. The CDR3 length is 14 residues. The junction had 10 bases not matched to a gene; V was cut back by 7 bases and J by 4 bases. As DNA, the CDR3 is TGCAGCGCCGCGACCCTAGCGGTATACAATGAGCAGTTCTTC. It yields the protein CSAATLAVYNEQFF.

The rearrangement joins TRBV7-2 to TRBJ1-2; D gene unclear. The CDR3 spans 13 residues. Trimming removed 2 bases from V and 4 bases from J, with 8 bases in between. Germline V CDR1 and CDR2: SGHTA, FQGNSA. The DNA for the CDR3 is TGTGCCAGCAGCTTATCGAACAGCTATGGCTACACCTTC. Translated: CASSLSNSYGYTF.

V and J are TRBV5-4 and TRBJ1-2; D remains ambiguous. Trimming left V 4 bases short and J 8 bases short, with 15 bases between. Germline CDR1 is SGHNT and CDR2 is YYREEE (reference sequence). This CDR3 comprises 13 residues. The CDR3 DNA follows: TGTGCCAGCAGCCCGGACTTCGAAGGGGGCTACACCTTC. As protein: CASSPDFEGGYTF.

The chain recombines TRBV2 with TRBJ2-3; 7 nucleotides match TRBD2. This CDR3 contains 15 residues. From germline, CDR1 is SNHLY and CDR2 FYNNEI. V was pared by 6 bases and J by 0 bases, with 6 bases of the junction left unmatched. In DNA form, the CDR3 reads TGTGCCAGCAGGGCGGCAGCGGGAAGCACAGATACGCAGTATTTT. Encoded protein: CASRAAAGSTDTQYF.

The chain is built from TRBV5-1 and TRBJ2-7; 9 bases match TRBD1. CDR1 SGHRS and CDR2 YFSETQ come from the germline V gene. Trimming at V came to 5 bases and at J to 5 bases, leaving 8 bases not matched to a gene. The CDR3 is made up of 14 amino acids. CDR3 loop: CASRTGTGKNEQYF. As DNA, the CDR3 is TGCGCCAGCAGGACCGGGACAGGGAAGAACGAGCAGTACTTC.

The chain links TRBV19 to TRBJ2-1; 13 bases align to TRBD2. There are 15 residues in the CDR3. The germline CDR1 and CDR2 sequences are LNHDA and SQIVND (reference sequence). Trimming at V came to 4 bases and at J to 8 bases, leaving 5 bases not matched to a gene. The DNA for the CDR3 is TGTGCCAGTAGTAAAGGACTAGCGGGAGTTGATGAGCAGTTCTTC. This codes for CASSKGLAGVDEQFF. Full variable domain (outside the CDR3, taken from reference TRBV19 and TRBJ2-1): DGGITQSPKYLFRKEGQNVTLSCEQNLNHDAMYWYRQDPGQGLRLIYYSQIVNDFQKGDIAEGYSVSREKKESFPLTVTSAQKNPTAFYLCASSKGLAGVDEQFFGPGTRLTVL.

The table lists this clone with a few counts. The V call is TRBV18, the J call TRBJ1-2; maybe TRBD1 (5 bases). With 1 base removed from V and 3 bases from J, the gap between germline ends came to 15 bases. The CDR3 covers 16 residues. Germline V CDR1 and CDR2: KGHSH, LQKENI. The CDR3: CASSPRNGHQDYGYTF. CDR3 DNA sequence: TGTGCCAGCTCACCACGAAACGGACATCAGGACTATGGCTACACCTTC. Variable domain in full (rest from reference TRBV18 and TRBJ1-2): NAGVMQNPRHLVRRRGQEARLRCSPMKGHSHVYWYRQLPEEGLKFMVYLQKENIIDESGMPKERFSAEFPKEGPSILRIQQVVRGDSAAYFCASSPRNGHQDYGYTFGSGTRLTVV.

The J gene is TRBJ2-1, the V gene TRBV12-5; 9 positions match TRBD2. CDR1 LGHNT and CDR2 FRNRAP come from the germline V gene. Trimming removed 3 bases from V and 8 bases from J; junction bases left unmatched: 8. The CDR3 runs to 15 residues. CDR3 nucleotides: TGTGCTAGTGGTTTAGGAGCGGGAGGTTCGGATGAGCAGTTCTTC. This translates into CASGLGAGGSDEQFF.

The genes are TRBV10-3 and TRBJ1-1; TRBD1 aligns across 8 bases. The V segment lost 5 bases and the J segment 1 base; nucleotides outside the gene matches: 3. The CDR3 has 14 amino acids. The germline CDR1 and CDR2 sequences are ENHRY and SYGVKD. CDR3 DNA sequence: TGTGCCATCAGTTCCGACAGGGGGAACACTGAAGCTTTCTTT. Translation gives CAISSDRGNTEAFF.

This clone is categorized as medium-sized (0.01 to 0.1%). V usage is TRBV19 and J usage is TRBJ1-5; D uncertain. Deletions cut 4 bases from V and 0 bases from J, with 13 bases between. The CDR3 runs to 16 residues. Germline V lookup: CDR1 LNHDA, CDR2 SQIVND (reference sequence). For the CDR3, the DNA is TGTGCCAGTAGTACCGAAGCAAGCTATAGCAATCAGCCCCAGCATTTT. It yields the protein CASSTEASYSNQPQHF.

The rearrangement joins TRBV24-1 to TRBJ2-1; 12 positions agree with TRBD2. Per the germline V gene, CDR1 is KGHDR and CDR2 is SFDVKD. This CDR3 contains 18 residues. V was pared by 2 bases and J by 7 bases, with 11 bases of the junction left unmatched. CDR3 DNA: TGTGCCACCAGTGATTCATCCCCCGGGACTAGCGGGTATAATGAGCAGTTCTTC. The encoded protein is CATSDSSPGTSGYNEQFF.

The genes are TRBV29-1 and TRBJ1-1; maybe TRBD1 (6 bases). CDR1 SQVTM and CDR2 ANQGSEA come from the germline V gene. V was shortened by 7 bases and J by 1 base, with 7 bases between the two germline ends. This CDR3 contains 11 residues. CDR3 in amino acids: CSGQENTEAFF. The DNA of the CDR3 is TGCAGCGGACAGGAGAACACTGAAGCTTTCTTT.

Details on this clone: At one boundary the junction diverges from the germline segment, which might be a read error. V and J are TRBV28 and TRBJ2-3; D is possibly TRBD2 (5 bases). The CDR3 loop spans 12 amino acids. The germline CDR1 and CDR2 sequences are MDHEN and SYDVKM. The CDR3 nucleotides read TGTGCCAGCAGTTTACGCCGAGTGGGAGTAGTATTT. Translation gives CASSLRRVGVVF. The whole variable domain, filled in from reference TRBV28 and TRBJ2-3, reads DVKVTQSSRYLVKRTGEKVFLECVQDMDHENMFWYRQDPGLGLRLIYFSYDVKMKEKGDIPEGYSVSREKKERFSLILESASTNQTSMYLCASSLRRVGVVFGPGTRLTVL.

V usage is TRBV11-2 and J usage is TRBJ2-5; TRBD2 aligns across 10 bases. V lost 5 bases, J lost 5 bases, and 11 bases stayed unmatched. The CDR3 consists of 16 residues. Germline loops: CDR1 SGHAT, CDR2 FQNNGV. The CDR3: CASSSSAGGPGETQYF. The CDR3 DNA sequence: TGTGCCAGCAGCAGTTCAGCGGGAGGGCCAGGGGAGACCCAGTACTTC.

Concerning this clone itself: The junction and the germline gene differ at one end; a read error may be behind it. The chain links TRBV10-3 to TRBJ1-5, with 9 bases matching TRBD1. The CDR3 is 16 residues long. From germline, CDR1 is ENHRY and CDR2 SYGVKD. The CDR3: CAVSQWEGQGNQPQHF. CDR3 in DNA: TGTGCCGTCAGTCAATGGGAAGGACAGGGGAATCAGCCCCAGCATTTT.